This T cell receptor beta chain originates from a study of blood T cell repertoires in COVID-19. The CDR3 runs 15 residues. CDR1 is MNHEY and CDR2 is SMNVEV in the germline V gene (reference sequence). V lost 4 bases and J lost 11; bases outside the gene matches: 8. Data came from immunoSEQ multiplex PCR; TCRdb stores just in-frame clones and leaves some out. Of roughly 50,000 clones detected, 80% to 95% appear once; the ten largest clones hold around 6.5%. Specimen: peripheral blood. The chain links TRBV27 to TRBJ2-3; 14 bases match TRBD2. This clonotype originated in a man aged 45-65 years with active COVID-19. CDR3 protein: CASSSRLAGGHVQYF. In DNA form, the CDR3 reads TGTGCCAGCAGTTCGCGACTAGCGGGGGGGCATGTGCAGTATTTT.